This T cell receptor beta chain was observed in a study of CD8+ T cells in alopecia areata. Overall study: The drug, oral tofacitinib, was given to treated patients at 5 to 10 mg twice daily.

Stated treatment: oral pan-JAK inhibitor, 5-10 mg twice daily. The V gene's germline CDR1 is GTSNPN and CDR2 SVGIG (reference sequence). CDR3 length equals 13 residues. V was shortened by 7 bases and J by 5 bases, with 17 bases between the two germline ends. cDNA serving as the sequencing template came from extracted, reverse transcribed RNA. Method: immunoSEQ multiplex PCR; TCRdb's copy keeps in-frame clones and lacks some. The data contain approximately 180,000 clones, roughly 60% of them singletons. The rearrangement joins TRBV30 to TRBJ1-2; tentatively, D is TRBD1 (6 bases). The sequences come from CD4+ T cells sorted from blood, collected at week 24, from a patient treated with tofacitinib. The sequence derives from a human donor with alopecia areata. The DNA for the CDR3 is TGTGCCTTCCGGGGGGGACACGAGTATGGCTACACCTTC. Translated, it gives CAFRGGHEYGYTF.